Presented here are 14 T cell receptor beta chains from one specimen sequenced in a study of T cells in Graves' hyperthyroidism and ophthalmopathy. Using RNA transcripts as the source, TCR beta CDR3 regions were amplified. TCR CDR3 regions were first amplified by RT-PCR with HTBI primers. TCRdb reprocessed the multiplex PCR reads via MiXCR and lists one record per CDR3 protein. The sample holds approximately 100,000 distinct CDR3 sequences, roughly 44% seen once. The material sequenced was blood. The receptors were sampled from a middle-aged man with Graves' hyperthyroidism.

This chain links TRBV4-1 with TRBJ2-2; 12 bases align to TRBD2. Germline values: CDR1 MGHRA, CDR2 YSYEKL. Unmatched junction bases numbered 5, after V lost 3 bases and J lost 6 bases. The CDR3 runs to 16 residues. The CDR3: CASSHDPSGGAGELFF. CDR3 nucleotides: TGCGCCAGCAGCCATGATCCTAGCGGGGGGGCCGGGGAGCTGTTTTTT.

In this sample, this clonotype turned up many times. This chain uses TRBV7-9 with TRBJ2-5, with TRBD2 as a possible D gene (5 bases). CDR3 size: 14 residues. Germline loops: CDR1 SEHNR, CDR2 FQNEAQ (reference sequence). V was cut by 7 bases and J by 2 bases, with 14 bases left in between. CDR3 nucleotides: TGTGCCAGCACCCTCCGGGATGCACAAGAGACCCAGTACTTC. Its protein product is CASTLRDAQETQYF.

This clonotype was found once. At one end the junction does not follow the germline gene, possibly because of a read error. The V call is TRBV10-3, the J call TRBJ1-1; D is unresolved. Germline-derived CDR1 and CDR2 are ENHRY and SYGVKD. The CDR3 length is 14 residues. CDR3 region: CALSSTDGTTEAFF. Written as DNA, the CDR3 is TGTGCCCTCAGCTCAACCGACGGAACCACTGAAGCTTTCTTT.

This clonotype was observed many times. The chain has TRBV20-1 and TRBJ1-1; D is possibly TRBD1 (6 bases). V gave up 6 bases and J gave up 6 bases, with 17 bases separating them. This CDR3 region has 13 residues. Germline values: CDR1 DFQATT, CDR2 SNEGSKA (reference sequence). CDR3 residues: CSAPGHLDAEAFF. The DNA for the CDR3 is TGCAGTGCGCCGGGACACCTAGACGCTGAAGCTTTCTTT.

This clonotype was picked up many times. A much larger clone is a single base away; this may be a read error. This chain uses TRBV6-2 or TRBV6-3 with TRBJ1-2; a possible D gene is TRBD1 (6 bases). This CDR3 contains 13 residues. The germline CDR1 and CDR2 sequences are MNHEY and SVGEGT. The ends were cut back, 6 bases at V and 1 base at J, with 9 bases in the middle. The DNA for the CDR3 is TGTGCCAGCAGCCCGGACAGTAACTATGGCTACACCTTC. Translating it yields CASSPDSNYGYTF.

The V call is TRBV9, the J call TRBJ1-2; D is possibly TRBD1 (6 bases). The germline gives CDR1 SGDLS, CDR2 YYNGEE. The CDR3 has 15 residues. The V end was cut by 4 bases, the J end by 0 bases, with 13 bases between. The CDR3 DNA follows: TGTGCCAGCAGCCAGGTAGGGGGACCTAACTATGGCTACACCTTC. Translating it yields CASSQVGGPNYGYTF.

This clonotype was observed at least ten times. The chain joins TRBV7-9 to TRBJ2-2; TRBD1 matches 7 bases. J lost 5 bases, V lost 5 bases, and 8 bases had no gene match. From germline, CDR1 is SEHNR and CDR2 FQNEAQ (reference sequence). The CDR3 consists of 15 residues. CDR3 bases: TGTGCCAGCAGCCCTGACAGGGTATCGACCGGGGAGCTGTTTTTT. It encodes CASSPDRVSTGELFF.

This clonotype was observed many times. The chain links TRBV9 to TRBJ2-7; 9 bases are shared with TRBD1. Losses at the gene ends were 4 bases for V and 3 bases for J; bases not matched to a gene: 8. This CDR3 comprises 15 residues. Per the germline V gene, CDR1 is SGDLS and CDR2 is YYNGEE. CDR3 residues: CASSPGQGRFYEQYF. The CDR3 DNA sequence: TGTGCCAGCAGCCCTGGACAGGGGAGGTTCTACGAGCAGTACTTC.

The chain uses TRBV2 and TRBJ1-1; D remains ambiguous. V lost 8 bases and J lost 7, with 11 bases in between. The CDR3 contains 11 residues. CDR1 is SNHLY and CDR2 is FYNNEI in the germline V gene. CDR3 amino acids: CASGRPNEAFF. In DNA form, the CDR3 reads TGTGCCAGCGGGAGGCCGAATGAAGCTTTCTTT.

This clonotype was observed at least ten times. The chain links TRBV25-1 to TRBJ2-5; 11 positions agree with TRBD2. V was clipped by 1 base and J by 5 bases; unmatched bases: 6. CDR3 length: 16 amino acids. Germline loops: CDR1 MGHDK, CDR2 SYGVNS. This CDR3 is CASSESASGRLETQYF. Here the CDR3 DNA reads TGTGCCAGCAGTGAATCGGCTAGCGGGAGGTTGGAGACCCAGTACTTC.

About this clonotype: At one boundary the junction diverges from the germline segment, which might be a read error. The J gene is TRBJ2-2, the V gene TRBV7-2, with D perhaps matching TRBD2 (5 bases). Germline lookup yields CDR1 SGHTA and CDR2 FQGNSA. This CDR3 comprises 12 residues. This CDR3 reads CASSLDGGQLFF. CDR3 sequence (DNA): TGTGCCAGCAGCTTAGACGGCGGGCAGCTGTTTTTT.

V gene TRBV10-1 combines with J gene TRBJ1-3; the match to TRBD1 covers 12 bases. Germline loops: CDR1 WNHNN, CDR2 SYGVQD (reference sequence). The CDR3 totals 21 residues. J was trimmed by 0 bases and V by 2 bases; bases with no gene match: 14. The CDR3 bases are TGCGCCAGCAGTGAGGCCCCGGGACAGGGGGCGAGTGGGGACTCTGGAAACACCATATATTTT. Protein product: CASSEAPGQGASGDSGNTIYF.

This sequence joins TRBV12-3 or TRBV12-4 and TRBJ2-3; tentative D call: TRBD1 (5 bases). Trimming pared 8 bases from V and 4 bases from J, leaving 13 bases between. The CDR3 is 13 amino acids. The CDR3 protein is CASGAVRPDTQYF. In DNA form, the CDR3 reads TGTGCCAGCGGGGCAGTTCGCCCAGATACGCAGTATTTT.

The chain links TRBV20-1 to TRBJ2-7; no firm D call. The CDR3 contains 12 residues. Between the trimmed V and J ends, which lost 6 bases and 3 bases, there was a span of 12 bases. Germline lookup yields CDR1 DFQATT and CDR2 SNEGSKA (reference sequence). The CDR3 nucleotides are TGCAGTGCACCAACTGGGGACTACGAGCAGTACTTC. Its translation is CSAPTGDYEQYF.